In its sample, the clone carrying this T cell receptor beta chain was seen a few times. V lost 1 base and J lost 7, with 10 bases in between. The germline V gene has CDR1 KGHSH and CDR2 LQKENI. There are 14 residues in the CDR3. The data are from a study of blood T cell repertoires in COVID-19. The overall study: There were acute and convalescent COVID-19 samples, and they came from the United States, Italy and Spain. T cells, B-cell-depleted T cells, or PBMCs provided the cDNA or gDNA that served as material.

Original handling: Amplification of reference gene primers was used by the study to estimate nucleated cell counts. TCRdb keeps only in-frame clones here, not all; method: immunoSEQ multiplex PCR. V, J and clone size were drawn from that table, and D and trimming were deduced from the DNA. The sample yields fewer than 250,000 clones, approximately 85% seen once. This TCR derives from a woman of 80 years or more with COVID-19, enrolled during active disease. This chain uses TRBV18 with TRBJ1-4; D remains unclear. Sequenced material: peripheral blood. CDR3 loop: CASSPQGVGEKLFF. Here the CDR3 DNA reads TGTGCCAGCTCACCACAGGGAGTAGGTGAAAAACTGTTTTTT.